Presented here are 2 T cell receptor beta chains from one specimen sequenced in a study of post-analysis software for immune sequencing data. Study outcomes and limitations: The five TRBV segments detected at higher frequency in patients than in controls included TRBV5-6, TRBV5-1 and TRBV20-1.

Their specific antigens are unknown. Unique molecular identifiers were built into the TCR beta cDNA libraries. TCRdb re-derived calls from the PCR reads in MiXCR, one entry per CDR3 protein. The repertoire consists of under 650,000 distinct CDR3 sequences, with 40% to 50% occurring once and the leading ten covering roughly 1.8%. The sequenced sample was blood. These receptors came from a girl aged 5 to 17 with multiple sclerosis.

This clonotype was observed a few times. The rearrangement joins TRBV28 to TRBJ2-3; D might be TRBD1 or TRBD2, each matching 5 bases. Trimming took off 8 bases at V and 2 bases at J, with 14 bases between the two ends. The CDR3 has 14 amino acids. Per germline, CDR1 MDHEN and CDR2 SYDVKM. CDR3: CASEEDKSTDTQYF. The CDR3 region has the DNA TGTGCCAGCGAGGAGGACAAATCCACAGATACGCAGTATTTT.

To note about this clonotype: An end of the junction does not agree with germline; a read error may underlie this. V usage is TRBV6-2 or TRBV6-3 and J usage is TRBJ2-7; D might be TRBD1 (5 bases). The V gene's germline CDR1 is MNHEY and CDR2 SVGEGT. The CDR3 covers 13 residues. The CDR3 loop is CATSLKGSYEQYF. The CDR3 DNA is TGTGCCACCAGTTTGAAGGGGTCCTACGAGCAGTACTTC.